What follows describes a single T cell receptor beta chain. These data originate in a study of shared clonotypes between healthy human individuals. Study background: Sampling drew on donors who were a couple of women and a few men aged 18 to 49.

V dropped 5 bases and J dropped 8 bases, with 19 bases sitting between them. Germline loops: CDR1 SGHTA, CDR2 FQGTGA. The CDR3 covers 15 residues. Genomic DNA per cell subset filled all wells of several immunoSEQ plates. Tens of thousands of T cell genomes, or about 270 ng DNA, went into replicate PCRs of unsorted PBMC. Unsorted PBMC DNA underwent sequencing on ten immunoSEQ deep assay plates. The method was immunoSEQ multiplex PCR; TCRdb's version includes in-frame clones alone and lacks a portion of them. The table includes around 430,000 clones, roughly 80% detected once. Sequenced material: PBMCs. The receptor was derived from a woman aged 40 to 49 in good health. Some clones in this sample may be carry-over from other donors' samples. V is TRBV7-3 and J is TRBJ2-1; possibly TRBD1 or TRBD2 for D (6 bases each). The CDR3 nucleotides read TGTGCCAGCAGCGAGGACAGCGGGTCCTTGGATGAGCAGTTCTTC. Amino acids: CASSEDSGSLDEQFF.